Below, one T cell receptor beta chain is given with its context. Its antigen remains unidentified. This entry comes from a study of T cell responses to AZD1222 COVID-19 vaccine. The study, taken as a whole, reports: Reportedly, nearly half the spike-specific TCRs target unmutated variant regions. Donors skewed white British and female; clonal diversity was possibly underestimated. Vaccine-related CD4 TCRs covered spike, predominating at 160-218 and 743-854. Increased Spike-specific TCR breadth and depth were observed after two AZD1222 doses.

V lost 7 bases and J lost 7, with 22 bases in between. This CDR3 comprises 15 residues. Germline V CDR1 and CDR2: LNHDA, SQIVND (reference sequence). Using immunoSEQ multiplex PCR, the repertoire was profiled, and TCRdb retains in-frame clones only, with some absent. The sample comprises fewer than 180,000 clones, less than 95% of which are singletons, and about 1.3% rests with the top ten. This chain uses TRBV19 with TRBJ1-2; the D is unclear. This TCR was recovered from an adult in good health. This specimen consisted of peripheral blood, obtained on day 0 of AZD1222 vaccination. CDR3 sequence reads: CASTDPGGLRSGYTF. The CDR3 coding sequence is TGTGCCAGTACCGATCCAGGAGGACTCAGAAGTGGCTACACCTTC.